This note documents a single T cell receptor beta chain sequence. The sample contains more than one DNA sequence encoding this CDR3. These data belong to a study of shared clonotypes between healthy human individuals. In the study overall: A couple of female and three male donors aged 18 to 49 were enrolled.

HIV-negative, healthy adults without recent acute infections or vaccinations were the donors. Negatively enriched CD4+ T cells were divided by CD45RA into naive and memory. Investigators spread the genomic DNA of each subset evenly over several immunoSEQ plates. Using immunoSEQ multiplex PCR, the repertoire was profiled, and TCRdb retains in-frame clones only, with some absent. The data hold around 2.1 million clones, with more than 90% observed a single time. The CDR3 contains 16 residues. From germline, CDR1 is SGHRS and CDR2 YFSETQ. V lost 4 bases, J lost 2 bases, and 3 bases stayed unmatched. The TCR sequence derives from a man in his late teens or twenties in good health. Sequencing was carried out using naive CD4+ T cells sorted from blood. Subset described: CD45RA+ positively selected. The chain has TRBV5-1 and TRBJ2-5, with 15 bases identical to TRBD2. CDR3 nucleotide sequence: TGCGCCAGCAGCGCCGGACTAGCGGGAGGGCAAGAGACCCAGTACTTC. This encodes CASSAGLAGGQETQYF.